This T cell receptor beta chain was found in a study of blood T cells in healthy people across ages. Study outcomes and limitations: TCR beta diversity was tightly associated with the proportion of naive T cells.

A second roughly 6 to 12 cycle PCR used barcoded and J-beta primers. Each cDNA was tagged by a template-switch adaptor containing 12 random nucleotides. Every sample gave at least 2.5 million paired-end reads containing CDR3. TCRdb called the 5' RACE reads again in MiXCR, with one record for every CDR3 protein. Among over 1,500,000 distinct CDR3 sequences listed, 40% to 55% were seen once. Turning to this clonotype: What it recognizes is unknown.

Each donor was a healthy Caucasian individual from Russia, aged roughly 6 to 90. The specimen sequenced was blood. The clonotype was recovered from a woman in her thirties or forties in good health.

The CDR3 region has the DNA TGTGCCACCGAGAGACAGCGCACAGATACGCAGTATTTT. This gives the protein CATERQRTDTQYF. The V and J genes are TRBV7-2 and TRBJ2-3; TRBD1 might be the D (5 bases). This CDR3 has 13 amino acids. Germline loops: CDR1 SGHTA, CDR2 FQGNSA. Trimming shortened V by 10 bases and J by 1 base, and 12 bases separated the two germline ends.